This T cell receptor beta chain was documented in a study of identical twins (dated by TCRdb to about 2016). Some background on the complete study: TCR alpha and beta repertoires from monozygotic twins, unrelated adults of various ages and cord blood were deep-sequenced to test whether fetal clonotypes persist. Replicate twin experiments were performed at different times using different library preparation protocols to rule out contamination.

On this clonotype itself: It has no known antigen specificity. The record has no base qualities; no much larger clone is one base away.

Every donor in the study was a healthy Caucasian. Using Miltenyi CD45RO+ enrichment and human naive T-cell isolation kits, memory (CD45RO+) and naive T cells were isolated from PBMC. Results the study describes overall, beyond this receptor: Recombination models systematically underestimated out-of-frame TCR alpha sharing in monozygotic twins but agreed with sharing between unrelated individuals. Invariant T cells such as MAIT and iNKT could partly confound zero-insertion analyses, although diverse VJ usage argued against such confounding for most clonotypes. Compared with coincidental sharing between unrelated individuals, an excess of low generation-probability sequences was observed among out-of-frame TCR alpha sequences shared between twins. Conclusions relied on cross-sectional statistical analysis, since the same donors could not be followed over many years. Fewer insertions were carried by abundant cord blood beta clonotypes; a weaker similar trend was observed in young adult naive repertoires, while no such trend was observed in memory repertoires. Excess twin sharing in beta out-of-frame sequences was weaker because fewer shared sequences lowered the signal-to-noise ratio.

The CDR3 runs 16 amino acids, cysteine and phenylalanine included. Solely the CDR3 DNA is kept, with 48 bases framed from the first base. The germline V end is reduced by 5 bases and the J end by 3 bases; junction bases left unmatched: 9. The germline V gene (reference sequence) supplies CDR1 SEHNR and CDR2 FQNEAQ. The library was generated by 5' RACE. Instrument on record: Illumina HiSeq 2000. A universal primer binding site was added through template switching, and the final cDNA carried a unique molecular identifier so that TCR cDNA molecules could be counted accurately. First-strand cDNA for TCR alpha and beta chains was synthesized from specific primers in the conserved constant-segment region. To control for contamination, every cDNA library carried two barcodes: a SMART-Mk sample barcode plus Illumina barcodes. TruSeq adapter sequences, together with Illumina sample barcodes, were added in two successive PCR steps. The TCR alpha and beta cDNA libraries were sequenced on the Illumina HiSeq platform using custom primers. In the source study's methods: MiGEC processed the raw reads to extract unique molecular identifiers, while MiXCR was used to determine the CDR3 positions. Recombination models were inferred per individual with the repgenHMM and IGoR tools using an EM algorithm. The tcR package in R was used for shared clonotype analysis, with sharing normalized by the product of cloneset sizes. To study raw recombination free of thymic and clonal selection effects, out-of-frame nonproductive sequences were analyzed. TCRdb reprocessing: public reads trimmed at Q25 with fastp, clones called with MiXCR, in-frame beta chains kept. Identical CDR3 proteins give one entry, which carries the most common genes and DNA. What appears here as the V and J calls and clone size reflects TCRdb's work, not the paper's. Within this sample are around 240,000 distinct CDR3 sequences, with roughly 10% of them counted one time only. Together, the top ten hold approximately 11% of the sample.

This clonotype was obtained from a man in his fifties or sixties in good health. The V gene is TRBV7-9 and the J gene is TRBJ1-4; 7 junctional bases match TRBD1. The sequenced sample consisted of memory T cells sorted from blood. The sample's cell subset or site label, decoded: CD45RO+ enriched T cells. The CDR3 amino acid sequence is: CASSTRDSGPNEKLFF. The sequenced DNA: TGTGCCAGCAGCACCCGGGACAGTGGGCCTAATGAAAAACTGTTTTTT.